A single T cell receptor beta chain is shown here with its context. The antigen remains unidentified. Trimming left V 5 bases short and J 0 bases short, with 14 bases between. The V gene's germline CDR1 is SGHRS and CDR2 YFSETQ. The CDR3 spans 15 residues. 60 Vbeta and 13 Jbeta primers were used in PCR. Authors' processing steps: Per a later analysis, the number of unique TCR beta chains was roughly 80 million, of which some 10 million were shared. Produced via immunoSEQ multiplex PCR; TCRdb's table is partial and in-frame only. V, J and clone size are those of that table, while D and trimming were read from the DNA. This sample has around 170,000 clones; approximately 75% occur once, and the top ten carry around 1.5%. This entry is derived from a study of cytomegalovirus exposure and HLA in healthy donors. Study observations and caveats: It was only CMV serostatus that was available as immune exposure information. An assumption of roughly uniform sequencing depth across donors underlay the presence/absence analyses.

Sample: PBMCs. This receptor was identified in a girl aged 10-17 years in good health and CMV-seronegative. This chain joins TRBV5-1 and TRBJ1-1; D gene uncertain. The CDR3 protein is CASSTAGLMNTEAFF. CDR3 sequence (DNA): TGCGCCAGCAGTACGGCAGGCCTCATGAACACTGAAGCTTTCTTT.